This is a list of T cell receptor beta chains from one sample in a study of radiotherapy plus CTLA-4 blockade in lung cancer. The table came from immunoSEQ multiplex PCR; TCRdb's copy has only in-frame clones and leaves some out. This sample has about 62,000 clones, with roughly 76% found just once. Here the sequenced sample was peripheral blood, taken from a patient treated with radiotherapy plus ipilimumab. Source of these receptors: a human donor with non-small cell lung cancer who had a complete response to radiotherapy plus ipilimumab. Both conserved end residues are part of each CDR3. Fields, in order: V gene, clone size, J gene, D gene, CDR3 DNA, CDR3 protein. D genes are given only for firm matches. A row's size may be missing; if present it is once, few, many or a size class.

TRBV14	medium-sized	TRBJ1-1	NA	TGTGCCAGCAGTGCTAGTTTGAACACTGAAGCTTTCTTT	CASSASLNTEAFF
TRBV7-2	NA	TRBJ1-1	NA	TGTGCCAGCAGCTTCAGTCCGGGAACTGAAGCTTTCTTT	CASSFSPGTEAFF
TRBV6-5	NA	TRBJ2-3	NA	TGTGCCAGCAGTTATCTGAGGTCCACAGATACGCAGTATTTT	CASSYLRSTDTQYF
TRBV19	NA	TRBJ2-3	TRBD2	TGTGCCAGTGGCTCGCCGCGGGGGTACACAGATACGCAGTATTTT	CASGSPRGYTDTQYF
TRBV9	NA	TRBJ2-7	TRBD1	TGTGCCAGCAGCGTTTCCGGGACAGAATCCTACGAGCAGTACTTC	CASSVSGTESYEQYF
TRBV19	once	TRBJ1-2	NA	TGTGCCAGTAGTACGGTCGTGGGCCACCTCTATGGCCACACCTTC	CASSTVVGHLYGHTF
TRBV11-3	NA	TRBJ2-2	NA	TGTGCCAGCAGCCTAGGGGAGACGAACACCGGGGAGCTGTTTTTT	CASSLGETNTGELFF
TRBV5-1	NA	TRBJ1-5	NA	TGCGCCAGCAGCTGGGGAGGTCCCAATCAGCCCCAACATTTT	CASSWGGPNQPQHF
TRBV5-4	few	TRBJ1-2	NA	TGTGCCAGCAGCCCAGATGGCTATGGCTACACCTTC	CASSPDGYGYTF
TRBV7-8	few	TRBJ2-2	NA	TGTGCCAGCAGACGCGCCACCGGGGAGCTGTTTTTT	CASRRATGELFF
TRBV27	NA	TRBJ1-2	TRBD1	TGTGCCAGCAGTTTAAGGACAGGGTCTTATGGCTACACCTTC	CASSLRTGSYGYTF